A single sample is the source of the 26 T cell receptor beta chains below, sequenced in a study of spatial heterogeneity in lung cancer. TCRdb called the 5' RACE reads again in MiXCR, with one record for every CDR3 protein. The sample holds some 54,000 distinct CDR3 sequences, 6% to 8.5% seen once. The time point is: blood at routine non-recurrence follow-up after resection. No cells were sorted before sequencing. The whole RNA sequenced was extracted from tumor, nontumor lung or frozen PBMC. The sample was PBMCs, taken at follow-up. The receptors here all came from a female donor with early-stage non-small cell lung cancer.

This clonotype was found many times. V gene TRBV5-1 combines with J gene TRBJ2-3; TRBD2 matches at 10 bases. CDR3 length: 19 amino acids. The germline CDR1 and CDR2 sequences are SGHRS and YFSETQ. The V segment lost 3 bases and the J segment 4 bases; nucleotides outside the gene matches: 17. The CDR3 here is CASSSTLKTLAGFADTQYF. As DNA, the CDR3 is TGCGCCAGCAGCTCCACACTCAAAACACTAGCGGGGTTCGCAGATACGCAGTATTTT.

This clonotype occurred many times. This rearrangement joins TRBV7-2 to TRBJ1-4, with 8 bases that match TRBD1. Germline CDR1 SGHTA, CDR2 FQGNSA. CDR3 length: 15 amino acids. V shed 5 bases, J shed 0 bases, and the junction held 2 bases outside the gene matches. The CDR3: CASSGQGTTNEKLFF. CDR3 sequence (DNA): TGTGCCAGCAGCGGACAGGGCACAACTAATGAAAAACTGTTTTTT.

This clonotype was counted only a few times. V gene TRBV10-2 combines with J gene TRBJ2-1; 11 bases line up with TRBD2. This CDR3 is 14 amino acids long. The germline CDR1 and CDR2 sequences are WSHSY and SAAADI. The J segment lost 4 bases and the V segment lost 4 bases, leaving 0 bases of the junction unmatched. CDR3 sequence: CASSVAGGYNEQFF. The CDR3 coding sequence is TGCGCCAGCAGTGTAGCGGGGGGGTACAATGAGCAGTTCTTC.

This clonotype was counted at least ten times. The rearrangement uses TRBV29-1 and TRBJ2-1, with 9 positions matching TRBD2. Per the germline V gene, CDR1 is SQVTM and CDR2 is ANQGSEA. CDR3 length equals 15 residues. The V gene end was trimmed by 6 bases and the J gene end by 2 bases; junction bases not matched to a gene: 8. CDR3 loop: CSVPTSGGPYNEQFF. The CDR3 region has the DNA TGCAGCGTCCCGACTAGCGGAGGTCCCTACAATGAGCAGTTCTTC.

The chain uses TRBV20-1 and TRBJ2-5; 10 bases map to TRBD2. Trimming at V came to 5 bases and at J to 4 bases, leaving 13 bases not matched to a gene. Germline CDR1 is DFQATT and CDR2 is SNEGSKA (reference sequence). The CDR3 is 16 residues long. In DNA form, the CDR3 reads TGCAGTGCTCCTATAGCGGGGGGACTCTCGGGAGAGACCCAGTACTTC. Translated, it gives CSAPIAGGLSGETQYF.

The table lists this clonotype with many counts. The J gene is TRBJ2-1, the V gene TRBV10-3; either TRBD1 or TRBD2 may fit D (6 bases each). Deletions cut 8 bases from V and 6 bases from J, with 14 bases between. This CDR3 spans 13 amino acids. CDR1 is ENHRY, CDR2 SYGVKD, per germline. The CDR3 DNA is TGTGCCATCTGTAGGGGGGACCTCAATGAGCAGTTCTTC. Translated: CAICRGDLNEQFF.

This clonotype was seen many times. The V and J genes are TRBV10-3 and TRBJ2-1, with D perhaps given as TRBD1 or TRBD2 (5 bases each). The V end lost 10 bases, the J end lost 9 bases, and 16 bases lay between the germline ends. The CDR3 runs to 12 residues. CDR1 and CDR2 from the germline V gene are ENHRY and SYGVKD. CDR3 in amino acids: CATSMGEGEQFF. CDR3 DNA sequence: TGTGCCACCTCGATGGGGGAAGGTGAGCAGTTCTTC.

The chain recombines TRBV6-5 with TRBJ2-5; D is possibly TRBD1 or TRBD2 (6 bases each). V shed 4 bases and J shed 2 bases, with 17 bases lying between them. Germline V gene sequence: CDR1 MNHEY, CDR2 SVGAGI. CDR3 length equals 16 residues. The CDR3 reads CASSWGVIGTQETQYF. CDR3 DNA sequence: TGTGCCAGCAGTTGGGGGGTCATTGGGACACAAGAGACCCAGTACTTC.

This clonotype has a handful of counts. This sequence joins TRBV4-1 and TRBJ1-6; 7 bases line up with TRBD1. V lost 4 bases to trimming and J lost 14 bases; unmatched junction nucleotides: 8. This CDR3 is 13 amino acids long. The germline gives CDR1 MGHRA, CDR2 YSYEKL. The CDR3 DNA follows: TGCGCCAGCAGCCGGGACACTCAGGGGGCCCTCCACTTT. Translated, it gives CASSRDTQGALHF.

This clonotype was counted between two and nine times. The chain is built from TRBV7-9 and TRBJ1-1; D is ambiguous. The CDR3 is 14 amino acids. V was cut by 1 base and J by 3 bases, with 9 bases left in between. The germline V gene has CDR1 SEHNR and CDR2 FQNEAQ (reference sequence). The CDR3 reads CASSLGLADTEAFF. DNA of the CDR3: TGTGCCAGCAGCTTAGGGCTCGCAGACACTGAAGCTTTCTTT.

This clonotype was observed at least ten times. The J gene is TRBJ2-7, the V gene TRBV5-1; D call uncertain. CDR1 and CDR2 (germline): SGHRS, YFSETQ. The V end lost 0 bases, the J end lost 2 bases, and 9 bases lay between the germline ends. This CDR3 has 14 amino acids. The CDR3 spells CASSLARKPYEQYF. The CDR3 region has the DNA TGCGCCAGCAGCTTGGCACGTAAGCCCTACGAGCAGTACTTC.

CDR3 region: CASSFEIQGEAFF. As DNA, the CDR3 is TGCGCCAGCAGCTTTGAAATCCAGGGGGAAGCTTTCTTT. V gene TRBV5-1 combines with J gene TRBJ1-1; D might be TRBD1 (6 bases). Between the trimmed V and J ends, which lost 2 bases and 8 bases, there was a span of 13 bases. Germline V lookup: CDR1 SGHRS, CDR2 YFSETQ. The CDR3 is 13 amino acids.

This clonotype is medium-sized. CDR3 sequence: CASSFDVNTEAFF. The DNA of the CDR3 is TGTGCCAGCAGTTTCGACGTGAACACTGAAGCTTTCTTT. J is TRBJ1-1 and V is TRBV28; D is unclear. Germline loops: CDR1 MDHEN, CDR2 SYDVKM. This CDR3 has 13 residues. V lost 3 bases, J lost 0 bases, and 5 bases lay in between.

The table lists this clonotype with many counts. The rearrangement joins TRBV6-5 to TRBJ1-1, with a possible D match to TRBD1 (5 bases). Germline V gene data show CDR1 as MNHEY and CDR2 as SVGAGI. Trimming cost V 0 bases and J 1 base, with 12 bases left between them. The CDR3 spans 16 residues. In nucleotides, the CDR3 is TGTGCCAGCAGTTACTCTCTAGGGGACTCGAACACTGAAGCTTTCTTT. It specifies CASSYSLGDSNTEAFF.

The chain carries TRBV18 and TRBJ2-3; TRBD1 is a possible D gene (5 bases). Germline-derived CDR1 and CDR2 are KGHSH and LQKENI. Trimming took off 1 base at V and 4 bases at J, with 15 bases between the two ends. CDR3 length equals 16 residues. The CDR3 loop reads CASSPLSGRRADTQYF. The CDR3 nucleotides read TGTGCCAGCTCACCACTATCAGGGCGGCGCGCAGATACGCAGTATTTT.

This clonotype occurred many times. The chain carries TRBV18 and TRBJ1-5; no clear D. Germline V gene sequence: CDR1 KGHSH, CDR2 LQKENI. Trimming stripped 4 bases from V and 0 bases from J, with 16 bases between. The CDR3 contains 17 residues. As DNA, the CDR3 is TGTGCCAGCTCACTCACCCCGGACGGGTATAGCAATCAGCCCCAGCATTTT. It encodes CASSLTPDGYSNQPQHF. Drawing the rest from reference TRBV18 and TRBJ1-5, the complete variable domain is NAGVMQNPRHLVRRRGQEARLRCSPMKGHSHVYWYRQLPEEGLKFMVYLQKENIIDESGMPKERFSAEFPKEGPSILRIQQVVRGDSAAYFCASSLTPDGYSNQPQHFGDGTRLSIL.

A note on this clonotype: This clone may be a read error of a much larger clone one base away. The CDR3 sequence is CASSFGGQGANAQFF. DNA of the CDR3: TGTGCCAGCAGCTTTGGGGGACAGGGCGCTAATGCGCAGTTCTTC. V and J are TRBV5-4 and TRBJ2-1; 9 nucleotides line up with TRBD1. Germline values: CDR1 SGHNT, CDR2 YYREEE (reference sequence). This CDR3 is built from 15 residues.

This clonotype was seen a few times. V usage is TRBV12-3 or TRBV12-4 and J usage is TRBJ1-3; 7 bases fit TRBD1. The CDR3 is 14 residues long. V was pared by 6 bases and J by 2 bases, with 4 bases of the junction left unmatched. The DNA of the CDR3 is TGTGCCAGCAGACCGGGACAGACTGGAAACACCATATATTTT. The encoded protein is CASRPGQTGNTIYF.

This clonotype was observed a few times. The gene calls are TRBV7-6 and TRBJ1-4, with a weak D call TRBD1 (5 bases). This CDR3 is 15 amino acids long. Looked up from germline, CDR1 is SGHVS and CDR2 is FNYEAQ. V was clipped by 1 base and J by 8 bases, with 14 bases between them. The CDR3 sequence is CASSLVGRGTEKLFF. The CDR3 DNA follows: TGTGCCAGCAGCTTAGTGGGGCGGGGCACGGAAAAACTGTTTTTT.

In its sample, this clonotype was seen many times. V and J are TRBV19 and TRBJ2-3; no definite D call. Trimming pared 3 bases from V and 0 bases from J, leaving 10 bases between. Germline V lookup: CDR1 LNHDA, CDR2 SQIVND (reference sequence). The CDR3 sequence is 15 residues long. The CDR3 region is CASSIGRTSTDTQYF. CDR3 nucleotides: TGTGCCAGTAGTATTGGGCGCACTAGCACAGATACGCAGTATTTT.

This clonotype was seen ten or more times. The V and J genes are TRBV12-3 or TRBV12-4 and TRBJ2-7, with a possible D match to TRBD1 (6 bases). V was clipped by 3 bases and J by 9 bases, with 15 bases between them. The CDR3 sequence is 13 residues long. The DNA for the CDR3 is TGTGCCAGCAGTTTGATACCGCAGGGGATGCAGTACTTC. This codes for CASSLIPQGMQYF.

There are many counts of this clonotype. CDR3 in amino acids: CASSLVGHSTEAFF. CDR3 nucleotides: TGTGCCAGCAGCTTAGTCGGTCACAGCACTGAAGCTTTCTTT. The chain is built from TRBV7-6 and TRBJ1-1; D is unresolved. Between the trimmed V and J ends, which lost 1 base and 4 bases, there was a span of 10 bases. Germline V gene sequence: CDR1 SGHVS, CDR2 FNYEAQ. The CDR3 has 14 residues.

The rearrangement joins TRBV27 to TRBJ2-1, with TRBD2 identical over 11 bases. The CDR3 sequence is 12 residues long. CDR1 is MNHEY and CDR2 is SMNVEV in the germline V gene (reference sequence). The V and J ends lost 6 bases and 16 bases, in that order; junction bases with no gene match: 8. DNA of the CDR3: TGTGCCAGCAGCCCCGGACTAGCGGGTCTCTTCTTC. This translates into CASSPGLAGLFF.

This clonotype was seen more than once but under ten times. The chain is built from TRBV18 and TRBJ1-5, with 8 bases matching TRBD1. The germline CDR1 and CDR2 sequences are KGHSH and LQKENI. The CDR3 loop spans 16 amino acids. The trim removed 1 base at V and 4 bases at J, leaving 6 bases unmatched. CDR3 nucleotides: TGTGCCAGCTCACCACAAGAGACAGGGGAAAATCAGCCCCAGCATTTT. This codes for CASSPQETGENQPQHF.

This clonotype has more than one count but fewer than ten. One end of the junction does not line up with germline, which may come from a read error. The chain couples TRBV7-8 to TRBJ2-7; weak D call: TRBD1 (6 bases). The CDR3 sequence is 14 residues long. The germline V gene has CDR1 SGHVS and CDR2 FQNEAQ. The CDR3 sequence: CASSRQVPSYERYF. The CDR3, as DNA: TGTGCCAGCAGCCGACAGGTACCTTCCTACGAGCGGTACTTC.

This clonotype was counted many times. The chain links TRBV7-6 to TRBJ2-3; TRBD2 aligns across 12 bases. V shed 5 bases, J shed 4 bases, and the junction held 13 bases outside the gene matches. This CDR3 region has 18 residues. Germline CDR1 is SGHVS and CDR2 is FNYEAQ. The CDR3 region is CASSQRPSGGAGADTQYF. In nucleotides, the CDR3 is TGTGCCAGCAGCCAGAGGCCTAGCGGGGGGGCTGGGGCAGATACGCAGTATTTT. Drawing the rest from reference TRBV7-6 and TRBJ2-3, the complete variable domain is GAGVSQSPRYKVTKRGQDVALRCDPISGHVSLYWYRQALGQGPEFLTYFNYEAQQDKSGLPNDRFSAERPEGSISTLTIQRTEQRDSAMYRCASSQRPSGGAGADTQYFGPGTRLTVL.